Below, 5 T cell receptor beta chains from the same sample are listed, as sequenced in a study of T cell responses to AZD1222 COVID-19 vaccine. TCRdb's table, derived via immunoSEQ multiplex PCR, lists solely in-frame clones and lacks some. Among 150,000 or so clones listed, approximately 90% were seen once. This specimen was peripheral blood, taken on day 0 of AZD1222 vaccination. These receptors all come from an adult in good health.

This clone was recorded once. The V and J genes are TRBV6-2 or TRBV6-3 and TRBJ1-2; no clear D. The germline CDR1 and CDR2 sequences are MNHEY and SVGEGT. Between the trimmed V and J ends, which lost 0 bases and 3 bases, there was a span of 20 bases. The CDR3 covers 18 residues. CDR3: CASSYSSGVRASDYGYTF. The DNA of the CDR3 is TGTGCCAGCAGTTACTCGAGCGGGGTGAGGGCTTCGGACTATGGCTACACCTTC.

This chain uses TRBV2 with TRBJ2-7; D ambiguous. The CDR3 extends over 11 amino acids. Germline CDR1 reads SNHLY; CDR2 reads FYNNEI. V was cut by 5 bases and J by 5 bases, with 7 bases left in between. CDR3 residues: CASSPRNEQYF. The CDR3 DNA follows: TGTGCCAGCAGTCCTAGGAACGAGCAGTACTTC.

The rearrangement links TRBV9 to TRBJ2-1; D assignment may be TRBD1 or TRBD2 (6 bases each). Germline V lookup: CDR1 SGDLS, CDR2 YYNGEE. Trimming shortened V by 5 bases and J by 10 bases, and 13 bases separated the two germline ends. CDR3 size: 12 residues. CDR3 nucleotides: TGTGCCAGCAGTCGGGTGGGGGGCGAGCAGTTCTTC. Translation gives CASSRVGGEQFF. Full variable domain (missing parts from reference TRBV9 and TRBJ2-1): DSGVTQTPKHLITATGQRVTLRCSPRSGDLSVYWYQQSLDQGLQFLIQYYNGEERAKGNILERFSAQQFPDLHSELNLSSLELGDSALYFCASSRVGGEQFFGPGTRLTVL.

The chain joins TRBV5-4 to TRBJ2-3, with D perhaps matching TRBD1 or TRBD2 (5 bases each). Germline assignment: CDR1 SGHNT and CDR2 YYREEE (reference sequence). V lost 2 bases, J lost 1 base, and 8 bases lay in between. The CDR3 length is 14 residues. The CDR3 protein is CASSFRGGTDTQYF. CDR3 sequence (DNA): TGTGCCAGCAGCTTTCGAGGGGGCACAGATACGCAGTATTTT.

The chain joins TRBV19 to TRBJ1-1; a possible D gene is TRBD1 (5 bases). Germline V gene data show CDR1 as LNHDA and CDR2 as SQIVND (reference sequence). V lost 3 bases and J lost 6, with 11 bases in between. CDR3 length: 13 amino acids. The CDR3 here is CASSIGGDSEAFF. The CDR3, as DNA: TGTGCCAGTAGTATTGGAGGGGACTCTGAAGCTTTCTTT.